These T cell receptor beta chains were read from a single sample in a study of blood T cell repertoires in COVID-19. The method was immunoSEQ multiplex PCR; TCRdb's version includes in-frame clones alone and lacks a portion of them. The data show 45,000 to 50,000 clones, 83% seen once. Input material: peripheral blood. These TCRs come from an elderly man in a cohort sampled during active COVID-19. The CDR3 runs from the conserved cysteine through the conserved F or W. A D gene is named only where the DNA matches it firmly. Clone size, where shown, is once, few, many, or a class for clones that have expanded.

d_gene	abundance	v_gene	j_gene	CDR3nt	CDR3aa
NA	NA	TRBV30	TRBJ2-5	TGTGCCTGGAGTCTAGGCGGGATCCAAGAGACCCAGTACTTC	CAWSLGGIQETQYF
TRBD1	NA	TRBV7-8	TRBJ2-7	TGTGCCAGCAGCCCCCGGCGGACAGGCATATCCTACGAGCAGTACTTC	CASSPRRTGISYEQYF
NA	once	TRBV27	TRBJ2-7	TGTGCCAGCAGGGCCCAAGGCGGGGGCACCTACGAGCAGTACTTC	CASRAQGGGTYEQYF
NA	NA	TRBV15	TRBJ1-2	TGTGCCACCAGCAGAGATCGCGGGGCCGGTGGCTACACCTTC	CATSRDRGAGGYTF
TRBD2	NA	TRBV5-1	TRBJ2-3	TGCGCCAGCAGCTTGGGTAGCGGGGGGGCCGAAGATACGCAGTATTTT	CASSLGSGGAEDTQYF
NA	NA	TRBV3-1/TRBV3-2	TRBJ1-5	TGTGCCAGCAGCTTACAAGGCGGGCCCCAGCATTTT	CASSLQGGPQHF
NA	NA	TRBV5-6	TRBJ1-2	TGTGCCAGCAGCTCACAGGCTCACTATGGCTACACCTTC	CASSSQAHYGYTF
NA	NA	TRBV11-2	TRBJ1-4	TGTGCCAGCAGCCCCAACGGGGCAACTAATGAAAAACTGTTTTTT	CASSPNGATNEKLFF
NA	NA	TRBV3-1/TRBV3-2	TRBJ2-7	TGTGCCAGCAGAAATACCGCAGAAGCCTACGAGCAGTACTTC	CASRNTAEAYEQYF
TRBD1	NA	TRBV14	TRBJ2-7	TGTGCCAGCAGCCACCCGGGACAGCCTTCCTACGAGCAGTACTTC	CASSHPGQPSYEQYF
TRBD1	NA	TRBV4-1	TRBJ2-7	TGCGCCAGCAGTCTCGACAGGGCTCCCTTCGAGCAGTACTTC	CASSLDRAPFEQYF
TRBD1	NA	TRBV10-3	TRBJ1-5	TGTGCCATCAGTGAGGCCCGGACAGGGGGCAATCAGCCCCAGCATTTT	CAISEARTGGNQPQHF